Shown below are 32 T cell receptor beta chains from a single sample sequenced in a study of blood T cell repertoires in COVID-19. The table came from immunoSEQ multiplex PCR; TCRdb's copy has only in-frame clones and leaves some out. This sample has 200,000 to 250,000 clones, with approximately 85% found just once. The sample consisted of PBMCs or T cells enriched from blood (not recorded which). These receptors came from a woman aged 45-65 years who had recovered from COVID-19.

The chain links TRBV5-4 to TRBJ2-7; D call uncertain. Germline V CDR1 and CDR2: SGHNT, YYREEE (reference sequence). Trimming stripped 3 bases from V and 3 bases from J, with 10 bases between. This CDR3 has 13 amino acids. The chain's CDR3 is CASSSYGYYEQYF. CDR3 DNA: TGTGCCAGCAGCTCGTACGGGTACTACGAGCAGTACTTC.

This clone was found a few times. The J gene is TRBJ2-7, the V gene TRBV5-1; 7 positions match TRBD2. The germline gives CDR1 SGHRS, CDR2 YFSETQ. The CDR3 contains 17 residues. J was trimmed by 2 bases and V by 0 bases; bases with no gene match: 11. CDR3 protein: CASSLGGGRREAYEQYF. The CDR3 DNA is TGCGCCAGCAGCTTGGGGGGAGGGCGCAGGGAGGCCTACGAGCAGTACTTC. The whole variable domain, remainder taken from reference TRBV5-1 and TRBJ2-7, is KAGVTQTPRYLIKTRGQQVTLSCSPISGHRSVSWYQQTPGQGLQFLFEYFSETQRNKGNFPGRFSGRQFSNSRSEMNVSTLELGDSALYLCASSLGGGRREAYEQYFGPGTRLTVT.

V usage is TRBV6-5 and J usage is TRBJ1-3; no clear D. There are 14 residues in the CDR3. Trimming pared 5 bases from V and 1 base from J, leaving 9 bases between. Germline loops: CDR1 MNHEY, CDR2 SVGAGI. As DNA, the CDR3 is TGTGCCAGCAGTACCGGTGGTTCTGGAAACACCATATATTTT. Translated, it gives CASSTGGSGNTIYF.

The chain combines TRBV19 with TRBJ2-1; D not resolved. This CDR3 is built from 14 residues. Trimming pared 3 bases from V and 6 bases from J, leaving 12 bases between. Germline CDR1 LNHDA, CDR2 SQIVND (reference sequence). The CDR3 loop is CASSITPISNEQFF. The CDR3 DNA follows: TGTGCCAGTAGTATCACCCCTATTTCCAATGAGCAGTTCTTC.

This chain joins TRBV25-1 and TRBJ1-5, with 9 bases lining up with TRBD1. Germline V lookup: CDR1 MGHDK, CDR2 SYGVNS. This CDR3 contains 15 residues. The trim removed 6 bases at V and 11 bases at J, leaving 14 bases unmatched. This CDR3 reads CASSRGDRAKEAQHF. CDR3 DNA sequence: TGTGCCAGCAGCCGCGGGGACAGGGCGAAGGAAGCCCAGCATTTT.

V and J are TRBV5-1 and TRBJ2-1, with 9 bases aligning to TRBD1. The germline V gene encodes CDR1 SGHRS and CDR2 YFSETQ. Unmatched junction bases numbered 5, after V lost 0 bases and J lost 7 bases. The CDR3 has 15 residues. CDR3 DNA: TGCGCCAGCAGCTTGGATGGGACAGGGCTAAATGAGCAGTTCTTC. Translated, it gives CASSLDGTGLNEQFF.

The CDR3 loop reads CASSSDSGSYNEQFF. The CDR3 coding sequence is TGTGCCAGCAGCTCAGATAGCGGGAGCTACAATGAGCAGTTCTTC. This chain joins TRBV7-2 and TRBJ2-1, with 9 bases lining up with TRBD2. The CDR3 consists of 15 residues. Germline V lookup: CDR1 SGHTA, CDR2 FQGNSA. V shed 4 bases, J shed 3 bases, and the junction held 4 bases outside the gene matches.

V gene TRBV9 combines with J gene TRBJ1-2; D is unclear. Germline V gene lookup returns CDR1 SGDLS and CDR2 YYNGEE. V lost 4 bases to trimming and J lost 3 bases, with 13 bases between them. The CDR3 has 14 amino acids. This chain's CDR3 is CASSKQSSDYGYTF. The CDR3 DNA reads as TGTGCCAGCAGCAAACAGTCTTCTGACTATGGCTACACCTTC.

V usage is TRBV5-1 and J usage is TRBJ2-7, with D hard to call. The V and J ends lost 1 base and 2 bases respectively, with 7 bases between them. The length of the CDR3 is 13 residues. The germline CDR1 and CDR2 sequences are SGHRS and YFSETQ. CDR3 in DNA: TGCGCCAGCAGCTTGTCCAGTCCCTACGAGCAGTACTTC. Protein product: CASSLSSPYEQYF.

The CDR3 bases are TGTGCCAGCACCACTAGCGGGAGGGCCTCAGAGACCCAGTACTTC. Residues: CASTTSGRASETQYF. The genes are TRBV11-2 and TRBJ2-5, with TRBD2 identical over 13 bases. Germline values: CDR1 SGHAT, CDR2 FQNNGV. With V trimmed by 7 bases and J by 4 bases, 6 bases remained unmatched. CDR3 length: 15 amino acids.

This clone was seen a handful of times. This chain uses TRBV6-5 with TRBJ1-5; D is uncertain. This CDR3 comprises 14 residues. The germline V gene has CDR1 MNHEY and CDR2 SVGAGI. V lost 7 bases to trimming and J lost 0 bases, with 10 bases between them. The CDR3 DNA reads TGTGCCAGCAACCCGGGGTATAGCAATCAGCCCCAGCATTTT. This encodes CASNPGYSNQPQHF.

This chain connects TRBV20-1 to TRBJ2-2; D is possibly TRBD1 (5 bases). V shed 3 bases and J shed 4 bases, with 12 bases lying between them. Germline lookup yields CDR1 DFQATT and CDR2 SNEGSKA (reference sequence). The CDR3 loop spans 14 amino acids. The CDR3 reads CSASDGQGTGELFF. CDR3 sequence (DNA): TGCAGTGCTAGTGACGGCCAGGGCACCGGGGAGCTGTTTTTT.

The CDR3 spells CASSLAVRTGDYTF. Written as DNA, the CDR3 is TGTGCCAGCAGCTTAGCGGTCCGGACAGGGGACTACACCTTC. The rearrangement joins TRBV7-6 to TRBJ1-2; 9 nucleotides align to TRBD1. Germline CDR1 is SGHVS and CDR2 is FNYEAQ. V trimming: 0 bases; J trimming: 10 bases; junction bases outside the gene matches: 6. The CDR3 runs to 14 residues.

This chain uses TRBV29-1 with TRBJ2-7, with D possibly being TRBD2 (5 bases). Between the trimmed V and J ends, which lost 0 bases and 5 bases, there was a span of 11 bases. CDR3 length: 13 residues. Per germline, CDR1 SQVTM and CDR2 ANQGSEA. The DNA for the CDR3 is TGCAGCGTTGAAGAAGGAGGCGCCGACGAGCAGTACTTC. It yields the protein CSVEEGGADEQYF.

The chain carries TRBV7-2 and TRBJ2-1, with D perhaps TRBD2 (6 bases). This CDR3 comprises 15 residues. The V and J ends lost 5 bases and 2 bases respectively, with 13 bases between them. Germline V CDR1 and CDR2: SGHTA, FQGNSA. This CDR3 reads CASSARTGAYNEQFF. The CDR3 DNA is TGTGCCAGCAGCGCCAGGACGGGGGCCTACAATGAGCAGTTCTTC.

CDR3 in DNA: TGTGCCAGCAGCCCCGATGGGGCTGCCGGGGAGCTGTTTTTT. Amino acid sequence: CASSPDGAAGELFF. The chain is built from TRBV6-4 and TRBJ2-2; tentatively, D is TRBD1 (5 bases). The CDR3 covers 14 residues. V was trimmed by 6 bases and J by 6 bases, leaving 14 bases between them. Germline assignment: CDR1 MRHNA and CDR2 SNTAGT.

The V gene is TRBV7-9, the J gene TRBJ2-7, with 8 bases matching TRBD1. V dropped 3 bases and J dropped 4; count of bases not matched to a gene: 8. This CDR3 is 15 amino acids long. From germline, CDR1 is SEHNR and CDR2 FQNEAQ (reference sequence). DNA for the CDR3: TGTGCCAGCAGCTTCACAGGGGGATTAAATTACGAGCAGTACTTC. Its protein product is CASSFTGGLNYEQYF.

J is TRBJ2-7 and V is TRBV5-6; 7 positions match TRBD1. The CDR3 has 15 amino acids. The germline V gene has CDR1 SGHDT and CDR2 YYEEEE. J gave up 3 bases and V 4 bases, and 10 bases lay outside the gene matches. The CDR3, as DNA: TGTGCCAGCAGCCCGCCGGGACAGAGACACTACGAGCAGTACTTC. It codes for CASSPPGQRHYEQYF.

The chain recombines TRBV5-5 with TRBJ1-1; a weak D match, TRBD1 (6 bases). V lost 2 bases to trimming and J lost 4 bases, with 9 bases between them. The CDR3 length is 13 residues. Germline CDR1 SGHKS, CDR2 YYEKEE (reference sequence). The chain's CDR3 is CASSFGRGTEAFF. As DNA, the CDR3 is TGTGCCAGCAGCTTCGGCAGGGGCACTGAAGCTTTCTTT.

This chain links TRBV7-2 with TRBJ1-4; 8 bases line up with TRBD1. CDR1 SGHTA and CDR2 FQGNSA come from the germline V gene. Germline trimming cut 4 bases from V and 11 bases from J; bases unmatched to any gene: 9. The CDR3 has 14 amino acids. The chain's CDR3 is CASSSDRDYGKLFF. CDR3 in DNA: TGTGCCAGCAGCTCGGACAGGGATTATGGGAAACTGTTTTTT.

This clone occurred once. The CDR3: CASSRRTGGNEKLFF. The CDR3 DNA is TGTGCCAGCAGCAGGCGGACAGGAGGAAATGAAAAACTGTTTTTT. This chain joins TRBV7-2 and TRBJ1-4; 7 nucleotides agree with TRBD1. Trimming cost V 5 bases and J 5 bases; bases outside gene matches: 8. This CDR3 region has 15 residues. From germline, CDR1 is SGHTA and CDR2 FQGNSA.

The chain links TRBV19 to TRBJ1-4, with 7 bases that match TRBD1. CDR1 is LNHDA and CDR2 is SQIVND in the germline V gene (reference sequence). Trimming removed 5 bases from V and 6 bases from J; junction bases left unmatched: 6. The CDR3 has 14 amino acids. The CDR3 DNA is TGTGCCAGTAGTTTTCGGCAGGGGGATGAAAAACTGTTTTTT. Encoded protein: CASSFRQGDEKLFF.

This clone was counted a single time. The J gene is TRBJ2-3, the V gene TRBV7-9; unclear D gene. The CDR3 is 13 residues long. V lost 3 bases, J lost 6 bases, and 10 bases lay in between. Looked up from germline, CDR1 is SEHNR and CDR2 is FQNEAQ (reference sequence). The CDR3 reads CASSFIPRDTQYF. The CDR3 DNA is TGTGCCAGCAGCTTCATTCCGAGGGATACGCAGTATTTT.

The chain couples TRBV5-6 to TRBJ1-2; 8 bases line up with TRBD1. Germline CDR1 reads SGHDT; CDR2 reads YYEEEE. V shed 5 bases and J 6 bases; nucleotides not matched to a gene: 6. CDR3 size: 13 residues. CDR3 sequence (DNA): TGTGCCAGCAGTCTTGGACAGGGACATGGCTACACCTTC. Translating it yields CASSLGQGHGYTF.

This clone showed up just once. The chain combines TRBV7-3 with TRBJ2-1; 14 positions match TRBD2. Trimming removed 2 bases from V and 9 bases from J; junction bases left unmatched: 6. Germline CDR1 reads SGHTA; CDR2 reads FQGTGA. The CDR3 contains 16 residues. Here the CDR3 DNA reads TGTGCCAGCAGCTTACAACCCGGGACTAGCGGGAGTGAGCAGTTCTTC. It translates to CASSLQPGTSGSEQFF.

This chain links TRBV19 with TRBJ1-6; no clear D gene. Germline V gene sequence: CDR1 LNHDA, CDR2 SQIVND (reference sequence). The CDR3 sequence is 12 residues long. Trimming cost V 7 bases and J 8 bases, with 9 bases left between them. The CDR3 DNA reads TGTGCCAGTAAAGAGGCCTATTCACCCCTCCACTTT. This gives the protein CASKEAYSPLHF.

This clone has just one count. The CDR3 bases are TGTGCCAGCAGCTTAAGGAGCGGAGTAGCGGGAGGGAGAAATGAGCAGTTCTTC. Its protein is CASSLRSGVAGGRNEQFF. V and J are TRBV7-2 and TRBJ2-1; TRBD2 matches 11 bases. The germline V gene has CDR1 SGHTA and CDR2 FQGNSA. This CDR3 has 18 amino acids. Trimming removed 2 bases from V and 7 bases from J; junction bases left unmatched: 13.

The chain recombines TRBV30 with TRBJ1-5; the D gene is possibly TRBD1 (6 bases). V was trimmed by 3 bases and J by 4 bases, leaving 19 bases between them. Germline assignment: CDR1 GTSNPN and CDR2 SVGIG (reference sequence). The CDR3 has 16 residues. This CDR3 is CAWRSAGAPGNQPQHF. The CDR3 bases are TGTGCCTGGAGGTCCGCAGGGGCGCCCGGGAATCAGCCCCAGCATTTT.

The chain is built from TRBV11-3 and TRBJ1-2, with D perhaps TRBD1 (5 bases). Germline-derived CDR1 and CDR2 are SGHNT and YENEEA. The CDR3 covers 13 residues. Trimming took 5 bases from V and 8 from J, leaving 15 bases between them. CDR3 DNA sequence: TGTGCCAGCAGCGAGAGACAGACCGTCGGCTACACCTTC. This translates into CASSERQTVGYTF. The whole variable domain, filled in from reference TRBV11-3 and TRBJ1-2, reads EAGVVQSPRYKIIEKKQPVAFWCNPISGHNTLYWYLQNLGQGPELLIRYENEEAVDDSQLPKDRFSAERLKGVDSTLKIQPAELGDSAVYLCASSERQTVGYTFGSGTRLTVV.

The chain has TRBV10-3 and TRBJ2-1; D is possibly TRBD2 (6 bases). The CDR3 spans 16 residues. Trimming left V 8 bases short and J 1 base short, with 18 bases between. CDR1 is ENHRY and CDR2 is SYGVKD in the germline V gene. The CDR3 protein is CAIAGNSGNSYNEQFF. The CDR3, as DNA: TGTGCCATCGCAGGGAATAGCGGTAATTCCTACAATGAGCAGTTCTTC.

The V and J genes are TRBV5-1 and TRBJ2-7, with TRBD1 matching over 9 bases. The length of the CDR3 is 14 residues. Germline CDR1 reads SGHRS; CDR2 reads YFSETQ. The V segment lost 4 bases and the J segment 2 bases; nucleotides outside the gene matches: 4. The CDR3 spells CASSAGQGAYEQYF. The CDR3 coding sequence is TGCGCCAGCAGCGCGGGACAGGGAGCCTACGAGCAGTACTTC.

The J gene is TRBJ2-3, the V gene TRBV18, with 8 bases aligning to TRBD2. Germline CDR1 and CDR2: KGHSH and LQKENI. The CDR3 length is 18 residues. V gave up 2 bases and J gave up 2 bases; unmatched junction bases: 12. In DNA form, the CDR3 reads TGTGCCAGCTCACCAAACGGGAGGGCCGGTATATCCACAGATACGCAGTATTTT. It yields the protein CASSPNGRAGISTDTQYF.